These 8 T cell receptor beta chains came from one sample sequenced in a study of PD-L1 blockade in urothelial cancer. This table comes from immunoSEQ multiplex PCR, and its TCRdb copy is limited to in-frame clones, with some not included. The sample has around 100,000 clones, 80% to 95% seen once. Described time point: peripheral blood 6 weeks after treatment start. The source material was PBMCs, sampled around atezolizumab (anti-PD-L1) treatment. The receptors originated from a man aged 55 to 70 with urothelial cancer.

The gene calls are TRBV4-1 and TRBJ1-1; D remains ambiguous. Trimming pared 0 bases from V and 12 bases from J, leaving 11 bases between. CDR1 is MGHRA, CDR2 YSYEKL, per germline. The CDR3 has 12 amino acids. The CDR3 spells CASSQEGRRPFF. Here the CDR3 DNA reads TGCGCCAGCAGCCAAGAGGGGAGGAGGCCTTTCTTT.

The chain has TRBV5-1 and TRBJ2-3; D is perhaps TRBD2 (5 bases). Germline assignment: CDR1 SGHRS and CDR2 YFSETQ. V was clipped by 1 base and J by 1 base, with 10 bases between them. The CDR3 has 15 amino acids. As DNA, the CDR3 is TGCGCCAGCAGCTTGCAGTACGGGGGCACAGATACGCAGTATTTT. Its protein is CASSLQYGGTDTQYF.

The CDR3 coding sequence is TGTGCCAGTAGTACGGACAGGGTTGGCGAGCAGTACTTC. Translating gives CASSTDRVGEQYF. The rearrangement uses TRBV19 and TRBJ2-7; 8 positions agree with TRBD1. J lost 6 bases, V lost 4 bases, and 5 bases had no gene match. Per the germline V gene, CDR1 is LNHDA and CDR2 is SQIVND (reference sequence). This CDR3 is 13 amino acids long. Full variable domain (missing parts from reference TRBV19 and TRBJ2-7): DGGITQSPKYLFRKEGQNVTLSCEQNLNHDAMYWYRQDPGQGLRLIYYSQIVNDFQKGDIAEGYSVSREKKESFPLTVTSAQKNPTAFYLCASSTDRVGEQYFGPGTRLTVT.

This clone was picked up one time. The chain is built from TRBV7-9 and TRBJ2-5; 9 positions agree with TRBD1. After removal of 4 bases from V and 3 bases from J, the junction contained 6 bases not matched to a gene. The germline V gene has CDR1 SEHNR and CDR2 FQNEAQ (reference sequence). This CDR3 contains 15 residues. In DNA form, the CDR3 reads TGTGCCAGCAGCTCGGACAGGGGAAAGGAAGAGACCCAGTACTTC. It translates to CASSSDRGKEETQYF.

This chain links TRBV13 with TRBJ2-3; 8 positions match TRBD2. The CDR3 contains 15 residues. The germline V gene encodes CDR1 PRHDT and CDR2 FYEKMQ (reference sequence). The J segment lost 3 bases and the V segment lost 3 bases, leaving 5 bases of the junction unmatched. This CDR3 reads CASSFTGGRTDTQYF. DNA for the CDR3: TGTGCCAGCAGCTTCACGGGGGGGCGGACAGATACGCAGTATTTT.

The V call is TRBV5-1, the J call TRBJ2-1; TRBD1 aligns across 10 bases. CDR1 SGHRS and CDR2 YFSETQ come from the germline V gene. Trimming cost V 3 bases and J 8 bases; bases outside gene matches: 8. This CDR3 is 15 amino acids long. The CDR3 is CASSSGTGEIDEQFF. The CDR3, as DNA: TGCGCCAGCAGCTCCGGGACAGGGGAAATAGATGAGCAGTTCTTC.

V usage is TRBV4-3 and J usage is TRBJ2-3; 7 positions match TRBD2. V lost 4 bases and J lost 4; bases outside the gene matches: 8. CDR1 and CDR2 (germline): LGHNA, YSLEER. The length of the CDR3 is 15 residues. The CDR3 spells CASSRSSGGADTQYF. The CDR3 coding sequence is TGCGCCAGCAGCCGCAGTAGTGGGGGGGCAGATACGCAGTATTTT.

Comments on this clone: This sample includes further DNA sequences coding for the same CDR3. This sequence joins TRBV5-1 and TRBJ2-3, with 10 positions matching TRBD2. With 0 bases clipped from V and 3 bases from J, the junction kept 4 bases outside the gene matches. This CDR3 comprises 16 residues. Germline CDR1 is SGHRS and CDR2 is YFSETQ. CDR3 nucleotides: TGCGCCAGCAGCTTGGGGTCTAGCGGGAGTACAGATACGCAGTATTTT. Translation gives CASSLGSSGSTDTQYF.